These 23 T cell receptor beta chains were sequenced from one sample in a study of blood T cells in healthy people across ages. It was with a sample-barcoded 5' primer and a J-beta primer mix that a second PCR of about 6 to 12 cycles was run. TCRdb re-called the 5' RACE reads through MiXCR, storing one row per CDR3 protein. The data show around 870,000 distinct CDR3 sequences, about 28% seen once. Sequencing input: blood. These receptors originate from a woman of 80 years or more in good health.

The V gene is TRBV20-1, the J gene TRBJ2-5; 13 nucleotides agree with TRBD2. The J call may be in error: the DNA end matches TRBJ2-7 better. Germline lookup yields CDR1 DFQATT and CDR2 SNEGSKA (reference sequence). The CDR3 totals 15 residues. CDR3 residues: CSAPQPGLAGNEQYF. The CDR3 coding sequence is TGCAGTGCTCCCCAACCGGGACTAGCGGGGAACGAGCAGTACTTC.

This clonotype was counted between two and nine times. This may be a read error, as it is one base from a much larger clone. The chain has TRBV7-9 and TRBJ2-2, with D unresolved. The V and J ends lost 1 base and 1 base respectively, with 4 bases between them. The CDR3 extends over 14 amino acids. Germline CDR1 SEHNR, CDR2 FQNEAQ (reference sequence). This CDR3 is CASSLEGNTGELFF. The DNA for the CDR3 is TGTGCCAGCAGCTTAGAAGGGAACACCGGGGAGCTGTTTTTT.

This chain joins TRBV5-8 and TRBJ1-5; 10 bases fit TRBD1. The CDR3 is made up of 15 amino acids. Germline V gives CDR1 SGHTS, CDR2 YDEGEE. J gave up 6 bases and V 4 bases, and 7 bases lay outside the gene matches. CDR3 sequence reads: CASSMRQGAFQPQHF. The CDR3 nucleotides read TGTGCCAGCAGCATGAGACAGGGGGCTTTTCAGCCCCAGCATTTT.

The chain carries TRBV6-6 and TRBJ1-2, with 10 bases fitting TRBD1. Per the germline V gene, CDR1 is MNHNY and CDR2 is SVGAGI (reference sequence). Losses at the gene ends were 7 bases for V and 0 bases for J; bases not matched to a gene: 8. The CDR3 totals 16 residues. CDR3 sequence: CASTGQGGLANYGYTF. The DNA for the CDR3 is TGTGCCAGCACCGGACAGGGGGGGTTAGCTAACTATGGCTACACCTTC.

To note about this clonotype: The junction departs from germline at one end; a sequencing error may be responsible. CDR3 residues: CAGSFSGGTGDTQYF. Written as DNA, the CDR3 is TGTGCCGGCAGTTTTAGCGGGGGGACGGGAGATACGCAGTATTTT. This sequence joins TRBV12-3 or TRBV12-4 and TRBJ2-3; TRBD2 agrees at 10 bases. The CDR3 loop spans 15 amino acids.

V is TRBV28 and J is TRBJ2-3, with D tentatively TRBD2 (6 bases). CDR1 MDHEN and CDR2 SYDVKM come from the germline V gene. This CDR3 has 14 residues. V was shortened by 3 bases and J by 4 bases, with 11 bases between the two germline ends. As DNA, the CDR3 is TGTGCCAGCAGTTTGGAGGGACCCCCAGATACGCAGTATTTT. This sequence encodes CASSLEGPPDTQYF. Supplemented by reference TRBV28 and TRBJ2-3, the full variable domain reads DVKVTQSSRYLVKRTGEKVFLECVQDMDHENMFWYRQDPGLGLRLIYFSYDVKMKEKGDIPEGYSVSREKKERFSLILESASTNQTSMYLCASSLEGPPDTQYFGPGTRLTVL.

The rearrangement links TRBV5-1 to TRBJ1-2, with D hard to call. The CDR3 extends over 16 amino acids. With 0 bases removed from V and 2 bases from J, the gap between germline ends came to 14 bases. Germline V gene lookup returns CDR1 SGHRS and CDR2 YFSETQ. CDR3 bases: TGCGCCAGCAGCTTGGGACCCTTTACGGACAACTATGGCTACACCTTC. Translating it yields CASSLGPFTDNYGYTF.

The CDR3: CASSFTGVRTSQGAFF. The CDR3 DNA is TGTGCCAGCAGTTTTACAGGGGTTAGGACCAGCCAAGGTGCTTTCTTT. The J gene is TRBJ1-1, the V gene TRBV12-3 or TRBV12-4, with TRBD1 identical over 7 bases. This CDR3 region has 16 residues. With 3 bases clipped from V and 11 bases from J, the junction kept 18 bases outside the gene matches.

The table lists this clonotype with a few counts. Possible read error: a much larger clone is one base away. V is TRBV29-1 and J is TRBJ1-2; TRBD1 agrees at 7 bases. CDR1 and CDR2 (germline): SQVTM, ANQGSEA. J lost 4 bases, V lost 0 bases, and 5 bases had no gene match. There are 14 residues in the CDR3. The CDR3 protein is CSVEDPDRCYGYTF. DNA of the CDR3: TGCAGCGTTGAAGATCCGGACAGGTGCTATGGCTACACCTTC.

The CDR3, as DNA: TGCGCCAGCAGCTTCCGGACAGGGGAAGGAACAGATACGCAGTATTTT. Encoded protein: CASSFRTGEGTDTQYF. The chain uses TRBV5-1 and TRBJ2-3; 9 bases line up with TRBD1. The V gene end was trimmed by 2 bases and the J gene end by 3 bases; junction bases not matched to a gene: 7. The CDR3 is 16 amino acids. In germline, CDR1 is SGHRS, CDR2 YFSETQ.

This clonotype has a count of ten or more. This chain links TRBV20-1 with TRBJ2-7; 8 bases map to TRBD2. The ends lost 7 bases at V and 4 bases at J; junction bases unmatched: 12. This CDR3 has 14 residues. CDR1 is DFQATT, CDR2 SNEGSKA, per germline (reference sequence). The CDR3 loop is CSGGRLRGGYEQYF. CDR3 bases: TGCAGTGGTGGGAGGTTACGGGGGGGGTACGAGCAGTACTTC.

In this sample, this clonotype turned up a few times. Sequence at one end of the junction differs from germline and may be a read error. This chain joins TRBV14 and TRBJ2-2; 10 positions agree with TRBD1. This CDR3 region has 17 residues. Germline V gene data show CDR1 as SGHDN and CDR2 as FVKESK. The CDR3 DNA sequence: TGTGCCGGCAGCCCGTCTATCAGGACAGGGGGTACCGGGGAGCTGTTTTTT. Translation: CAGSPSIRTGGTGELFF.

This clonotype was picked up a small number of times. Germline and junction disagree at one end, which may indicate a read error. CDR3 region: CANSLGQGKNEQFF. The DNA for the CDR3 is TGTGCCAACAGTTTGGGACAGGGGAAGAATGAGCAGTTCTTC. The chain joins TRBV27 to TRBJ2-1; 10 bases map to TRBD1. The germline V gene has CDR1 MNHEY and CDR2 SMNVEV (reference sequence). The CDR3 covers 14 residues.

As regards this clonotype: A much more abundant neighbour one base away suggests this may be a read error. This rearrangement joins TRBV6-1 to TRBJ2-5; tentatively, D is TRBD1 (6 bases). The DNA end is a closer match to TRBJ2-7, so the J assignment may be wrong. The CDR3 spans 16 residues. Per germline, CDR1 MNHNS and CDR2 SASEGT. CDR3 protein: CASGEPRRGSPYEQYF. In DNA, the CDR3 is TGTGCCAGCGGTGAGCCCCGCAGGGGAAGTCCCTACGAGCAGTACTTC.

This clonotype turned up a few times. The chain couples TRBV3-1 to TRBJ1-2; D unclear. CDR1 LGHDT and CDR2 YNNKEL come from the germline V gene (reference sequence). The CDR3 has 15 amino acids. Trimming took off 8 bases at V and 2 bases at J, with 18 bases between the two ends. CDR3 sequence (DNA): TGTGCCAGCGCCCCACGAGCGAGTTCCAACTATGGCTACACCTTC. Residues: CASAPRASSNYGYTF.

J is TRBJ1-1 and V is TRBV20-1; the D is unclear. Between the trimmed V and J ends, which lost 3 bases and 4 bases, there was a span of 12 bases. The CDR3 loop spans 13 amino acids. Germline loops: CDR1 DFQATT, CDR2 SNEGSKA (reference sequence). As DNA, the CDR3 is TGCAGTGCTAGCCCCAGTATGAGCACTGAAGCTTTCTTT. As protein: CSASPSMSTEAFF.

The chain has TRBV24-1 and TRBJ2-1; D remains unclear. CDR1 KGHDR and CDR2 SFDVKD come from the germline V gene. The CDR3 is 15 residues long. V lost 3 bases and J 6 bases, leaving 14 bases between the germline ends. CDR3 in amino acids: CATSDPASVSNEQFF. The DNA for the CDR3 is TGTGCCACCAGTGATCCTGCCTCCGTATCCAATGAGCAGTTCTTC.

This clonotype occurred a few times. J is TRBJ2-1 and V is TRBV5-1; 8 nucleotides match TRBD1. CDR3 length: 15 residues. Germline CDR1 SGHRS, CDR2 YFSETQ. The junction had 12 bases not matched to a gene; V was cut back by 4 bases and J by 9 bases. CDR3 in amino acids: CASSPIQGAGGEQFF. CDR3 sequence (DNA): TGCGCCAGCAGCCCAATCCAGGGGGCTGGCGGTGAGCAGTTCTTC.

The genes are TRBV14 and TRBJ1-1, with D unresolved. The CDR3 is made up of 13 amino acids. Trimming pared 6 bases from V and 11 bases from J, leaving 19 bases between. Germline CDR1 SGHDN, CDR2 FVKESK. CDR3 DNA: TGTGCCAGCAGTAATTTGGCTGCCGGCGGGGCTTTCTTT. It specifies CASSNLAAGGAFF.

The DNA of the CDR3 is TGTGCCAGCATCCCTAGGGGTTTCTCTGGAAACACCATATATTTT. Protein sequence: CASIPRGFSGNTIYF. V gene TRBV12-3 or TRBV12-4 combines with J gene TRBJ1-3; D is perhaps TRBD1 (5 bases). V gave up 7 bases and J gave up 0 bases, with 13 bases separating them. The CDR3 consists of 15 residues.

The chain is built from TRBV9 and TRBJ2-2; TRBD2 might be the D (6 bases). CDR3 size: 16 residues. V gave up 0 bases and J gave up 0 bases, with 9 bases separating them. CDR1 SGDLS and CDR2 YYNGEE come from the germline V gene. CDR3 amino acids: CASSVVGGSNTGELFF. DNA of the CDR3: TGTGCCAGCAGCGTAGTCGGAGGGTCGAACACCGGGGAGCTGTTTTTT.

Only a few counts were recorded for this clonotype. The V gene is TRBV7-2, the J gene TRBJ1-5, with D possibly matching TRBD1 (6 bases). Germline lookup yields CDR1 SGHTA and CDR2 FQGNSA. The CDR3 is 17 residues long. V dropped 5 bases and J dropped 8 bases, with 25 bases sitting between them. CDR3 bases: TGTGCCAGCAGCCCGAGTCACGGGGGCTCTTTTTCCAAGCCCCAGCATTTT. Translated, it gives CASSPSHGGSFSKPQHF. The whole variable domain, remainder taken from reference TRBV7-2 and TRBJ1-5, is GAGVSQSPSNKVTEKGKDVELRCDPISGHTALYWYRQSLGQGLEFLIYFQGNSAPDKSGLPSDRFSAERTGGSVSTLTIQRTQQEDSAVYLCASSPSHGGSFSKPQHFGDGTRLSIL.

In this sample, this clonotype turned up many times. This chain joins TRBV29-1 and TRBJ1-2; 7 positions match TRBD1. This CDR3 spans 14 amino acids. With V trimmed by 4 bases and J by 3 bases, 8 bases remained unmatched. Germline-derived CDR1 and CDR2 are SQVTM and ANQGSEA. The CDR3 reads CSVGMGGGDYGYTF. In DNA form, the CDR3 reads TGCAGCGTTGGGATGGGAGGGGGCGACTATGGCTACACCTTC.